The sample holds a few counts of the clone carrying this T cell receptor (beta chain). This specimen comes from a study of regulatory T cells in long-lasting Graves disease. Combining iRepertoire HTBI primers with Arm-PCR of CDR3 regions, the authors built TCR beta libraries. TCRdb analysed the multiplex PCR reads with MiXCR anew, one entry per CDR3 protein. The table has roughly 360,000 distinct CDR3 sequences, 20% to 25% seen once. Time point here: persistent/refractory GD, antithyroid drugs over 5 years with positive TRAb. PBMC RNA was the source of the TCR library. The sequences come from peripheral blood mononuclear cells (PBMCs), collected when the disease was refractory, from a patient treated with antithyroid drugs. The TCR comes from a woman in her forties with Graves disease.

CDR3 sequence (DNA): TGTGCCACCAGCAGAGCGGGGGGTACAGATACGCAGTATTTT. Amino acid sequence: CATSRAGGTDTQYF. V gene TRBV15 combines with J gene TRBJ2-3; 7 bases match TRBD2. V lost 1 base to trimming and J lost 3 bases; unmatched junction nucleotides: 1. CDR1 is LNHNV and CDR2 is YYDKDF in the germline V gene (reference sequence). This CDR3 comprises 14 residues.